The clone carrying this TCR beta chain has just one count. The antigen is undetermined. CD4+ T cells that had been cultured provided DNA sequenced with the Oncomine TCR Beta short-read assay. Someone extracted genomic DNA from cultured CD4+ T cells. TCRdb reprocessed the PCR reads via MiXCR and lists one record per CDR3 protein. The profile shows about 15,000 distinct CDR3 sequences, around 61% of them singletons. This entry comes from a study of vaccination and CD4 T cells after COVID-19. Study background: Overlapping SARS-CoV-2, HCoV-NL63, HCoV-OC43 and HCoV-229E spike peptides stimulated the cells.

Study-wide results and limits: Median approximately 90% of reactive clones detected in convalescent patients emerged only post-vaccination.

Stated treatment: approximately nine-day PBMC culture with coronavirus spike peptide pools or control peptides (ViraFEST assay). Positive PCR dates covered March to December 2020, before US Alpha, Beta and Delta variants. Material: CD4+ T cells from blood, cultured in vitro. This clonotype was obtained from a human donor who had recovered from COVID-19.

CDR3 nucleotide sequence: TGTGCCAGCACCTCGATTAGTGGCGGGAAAGCTTTCTTT. Translated: CASTSISGGKAFF. V gene TRBV6-2 or TRBV6-3 combines with J gene TRBJ1-1, with D hard to call. The CDR3 has 13 residues. The germline V and J ends were trimmed by 7 bases and 9 bases, with 18 bases remaining between them. Germline lookup yields CDR1 MNHEY and CDR2 SVGEGT.